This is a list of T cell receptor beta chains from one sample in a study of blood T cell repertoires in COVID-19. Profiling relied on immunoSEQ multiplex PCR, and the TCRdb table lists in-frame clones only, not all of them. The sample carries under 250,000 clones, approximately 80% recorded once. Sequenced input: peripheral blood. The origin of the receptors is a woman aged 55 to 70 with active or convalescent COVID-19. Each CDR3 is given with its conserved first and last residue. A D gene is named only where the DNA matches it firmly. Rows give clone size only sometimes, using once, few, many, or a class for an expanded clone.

CASSNRGPSYGYTF	TGTGCCAGTAGTAATCGGGGTCCGAGCTATGGCTACACCTTC	-	TRBJ1-2	TRBV19	-
CASSQGGVKKLFF	TGCGCCAGCAGCCAAGGGGGGGTGAAAAAACTGTTTTTT	-	TRBJ1-4	TRBV4-1	-
CASSLGSGGRSDTQYF	TGCGCCAGCAGCTTGGGATCGGGGGGGCGTTCAGATACGCAGTATTTT	TRBD2	TRBJ2-3	TRBV5-1	-
CAWSVGRVGSNQYF	TGTGCCTGGAGTGTAGGCAGGGTCGGTTCTAACCAGTACTTC	-	TRBJ2-5	TRBV30	-
CASSLGPGTGNTIYF	TGTGCCAGCAGCTTAGGGCCAGGTACTGGAAACACCATATATTTT	-	TRBJ1-3	TRBV11-2	-
CASSTQRQGRNTGELFF	TGTGCCAGCAGCACCCAACGACAGGGACGGAACACCGGGGAGCTGTTTTTT	TRBD1	TRBJ2-2	TRBV7-9	-
CASSPGQGYEQFF	TGTGCCAGCAGTCCTGGACAGGGCTATGAGCAGTTCTTC	TRBD1	TRBJ2-1	TRBV27	-
CASTQGAGIYGYTF	TGTGCCAGTACACAGGGGGCGGGGATCTATGGCTACACCTTC	TRBD1	TRBJ1-2	TRBV19	-
CASSWVTGIQPQHF	TGTGCCAGCAGTTGGGTGACAGGGATTCAGCCCCAGCATTTT	TRBD1	TRBJ1-5	TRBV28	-
CASSIKGLTYNEQFF	TGTGCCAGCAGTATAAAGGGACTGACCTACAATGAGCAGTTCTTC	-	TRBJ2-1	TRBV11-2	-
CAWSGGARETQYF	TGTGCCTGGAGTGGCGGGGCCCGGGAGACCCAGTACTTC	-	TRBJ2-5	TRBV30	few
CASSRVSGANVLTF	TGCGCCAGCAGCAGAGTCTCTGGGGCCAACGTCCTGACTTTC	-	TRBJ2-6	TRBV4-1	-
CATSGEGGRGTDTQYF	TGTGCCACATCGGGAGAAGGAGGCAGGGGCACAGATACGCAGTATTTT	-	TRBJ2-3	TRBV10-3	once
CASSLAGGGEQFF	TGTGCCAGTAGTCTCGCGGGAGGGGGGGAGCAGTTCTTC	TRBD2	TRBJ2-1	TRBV19	-
CASSSGLGGNTIYF	TGTGCCAGCAGTTCGGGGTTGGGGGGAAACACCATATATTTT	-	TRBJ1-3	TRBV6-6	-
CASSINSYNEQFF	TGTGCCAGTAGTATCAATAGTTACAATGAGCAGTTCTTC	-	TRBJ2-1	TRBV19	-
CASSPDTGYTGSEGANVLTF	TGTGCCAGCAGCCCAGACACGGGATACACGGGATCGGAGGGGGCCAACGTCCTGACTTTC	-	TRBJ2-6	TRBV3-1/TRBV3-2	-
CASSQVTGGSSPLHF	TGTGCCAGCAGCCAAGTTACGGGCGGGTCCTCACCCCTCCACTTT	-	TRBJ1-6	TRBV14	-
CASSSEPPSTNEKLFF	TGTGCCAGCAGCTCCGAGCCGCCCTCAACTAATGAAAAACTGTTTTTT	-	TRBJ1-4	TRBV5-4	-
CASSAKGNTIYF	TGTGCCAGTAGTGCTAAGGGAAACACCATATATTTT	-	TRBJ1-3	TRBV19	-
CASSLGTGENTEAFF	TGTGCCAGCAGCTTAGGGACAGGGGAGAACACTGAAGCTTTCTTT	TRBD1	TRBJ1-1	TRBV7-6	-